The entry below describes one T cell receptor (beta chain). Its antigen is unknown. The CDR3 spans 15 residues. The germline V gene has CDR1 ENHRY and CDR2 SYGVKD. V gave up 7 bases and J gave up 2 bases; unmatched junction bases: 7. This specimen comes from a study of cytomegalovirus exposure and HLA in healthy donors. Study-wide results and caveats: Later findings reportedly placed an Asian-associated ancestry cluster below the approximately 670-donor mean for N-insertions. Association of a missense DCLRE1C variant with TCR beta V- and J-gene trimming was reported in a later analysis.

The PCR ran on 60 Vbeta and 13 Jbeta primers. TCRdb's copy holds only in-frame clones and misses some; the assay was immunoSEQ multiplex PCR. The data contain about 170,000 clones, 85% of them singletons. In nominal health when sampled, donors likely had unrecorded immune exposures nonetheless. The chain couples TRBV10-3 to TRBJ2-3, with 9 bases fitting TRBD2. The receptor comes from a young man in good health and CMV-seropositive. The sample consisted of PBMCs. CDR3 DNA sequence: TGTGCCATCAAGCCCGCGGGGGGGGACACAGATACGCAGTATTTT. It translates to CAIKPAGGDTDTQYF.